Listed here are 28 T cell receptor beta chains from one sample, sequenced in a study of T cell responses to AZD1222 COVID-19 vaccine. Clones were read by immunoSEQ multiplex PCR, and TCRdb kept only the in-frame ones, dropping some. Of around 190,000 clones in the sample, approximately 86% were seen once. This material consisted of peripheral blood, taken on day 0 of AZD1222 vaccination. The receptor source for this set is an adult in good health.

The genes are TRBV9 and TRBJ2-6, with D uncertain. The ends were cut back, 4 bases at V and 1 base at J, with 6 bases in the middle. Germline lookup yields CDR1 SGDLS and CDR2 YYNGEE. The CDR3 spans 14 residues. CDR3 sequence reads: CASSHRSGANVLTF. CDR3 in DNA: TGTGCCAGCAGCCACAGATCTGGGGCCAACGTCCTGACTTTC. Combining the CDR3 with reference TRBV9 and TRBJ2-6 gives the whole variable domain DSGVTQTPKHLITATGQRVTLRCSPRSGDLSVYWYQQSLDQGLQFLIQYYNGEERAKGNILERFSAQQFPDLHSELNLSSLELGDSALYFCASSHRSGANVLTFGAGSRLTVL.

V and J are TRBV28 and TRBJ1-2; weak D call: TRBD1 (5 bases). CDR1 and CDR2 (germline): MDHEN, SYDVKM. With 0 bases removed from V and 5 bases from J, the gap between germline ends came to 13 bases. The CDR3 totals 15 residues. The CDR3 loop reads CASSLWGGTDYGYTF. The CDR3 coding sequence is TGTGCCAGCAGTTTATGGGGTGGGACTGATTATGGCTACACCTTC.

The chain has TRBV28 and TRBJ2-1; 7 bases match TRBD1. J was trimmed by 2 bases and V by 7 bases; bases with no gene match: 17. The CDR3 is 18 residues long. Germline CDR1 is MDHEN and CDR2 is SYDVKM. The CDR3 spells CASTTQGYRGLAYNEQFF. The CDR3 coding sequence is TGTGCCAGCACCACCCAGGGTTATAGGGGGCTCGCCTACAATGAGCAGTTCTTC.

The rearrangement joins TRBV19 to TRBJ1-2; maybe TRBD1 (5 bases). Germline V gives CDR1 LNHDA, CDR2 SQIVND (reference sequence). CDR3 size: 12 residues. Deletions cut 2 bases from V and 8 bases from J, with 9 bases between. The CDR3: CASSIRRQGYTF. CDR3 in DNA: TGTGCCAGTAGTATAAGGAGACAGGGCTACACCTTC.

The chain couples TRBV9 to TRBJ1-1, with D uncertain. The CDR3 spans 13 residues. V lost 0 bases to trimming and J lost 1 base, with 4 bases between them. Looked up from germline, CDR1 is SGDLS and CDR2 is YYNGEE. The DNA for the CDR3 is TGTGCCAGCAGCGTAGTGGCGAACACTGAAGCTTTCTTT. It translates to CASSVVANTEAFF.

The sample holds a few counts of this clone. The chain is built from TRBV30 and TRBJ2-7, with D perhaps TRBD1 (6 bases). CDR1 is GTSNPN and CDR2 is SVGIG in the germline V gene (reference sequence). V was pared by 6 bases and J by 0 bases, with 15 bases between. CDR3 length: 14 amino acids. CDR3 nucleotides: TGTGCCTGCCGTCCCTGGACAGCCTCCTACGAGCAGTACTTC. It is translated as CACRPWTASYEQYF.

V and J are TRBV5-5 and TRBJ1-1, with 7 bases matching TRBD1. This CDR3 has 16 amino acids. The trim removed 2 bases at V and 1 base at J, leaving 8 bases unmatched. Germline loops: CDR1 SGHKS, CDR2 YYEKEE (reference sequence). CDR3 sequence: CASSLIPGQTNTEAFF. As DNA, the CDR3 is TGTGCCAGCAGCTTAATACCGGGACAGACGAACACTGAAGCTTTCTTT.

The chain is built from TRBV18 and TRBJ2-1, with no clear D. CDR1 KGHSH and CDR2 LQKENI come from the germline V gene. The V gene lost 1 base and the J gene lost 2 bases, with 6 bases spanning the gap. The CDR3 is made up of 14 amino acids. The CDR3 nucleotides are TGTGCCAGCTCACCACAGCGCACCTACAATGAGCAGTTCTTC. Its protein is CASSPQRTYNEQFF.

J is TRBJ2-7 and V is TRBV12-3 or TRBV12-4; 7 bases agree with TRBD1. V shed 5 bases, J shed 2 bases, and the junction held 3 bases outside the gene matches. The CDR3 length is 13 residues. The CDR3 region is CASSDDRAYEQYF. CDR3 in DNA: TGTGCCAGCAGTGACGACAGGGCCTACGAGCAGTACTTC.

This clone was seen a few times. The chain recombines TRBV4-3 with TRBJ2-7; possible D gene TRBD1, 5 bases. V shed 0 bases and J shed 3 bases, with 12 bases lying between them. Germline V gives CDR1 LGHNA, CDR2 YSLEER. The CDR3 is 15 amino acids. CDR3 amino acids: CASSQDPGYVYEQYF. As DNA, the CDR3 is TGCGCCAGCAGCCAAGATCCAGGGTACGTCTACGAGCAGTACTTC.

The chain has TRBV5-1 and TRBJ1-1; D call uncertain. There are 14 residues in the CDR3. Per the germline V gene, CDR1 is SGHRS and CDR2 is YFSETQ. Trimming stripped 5 bases from V and 6 bases from J, with 17 bases between. CDR3 DNA: TGCGCCAGCAGACGGCAGGAAAGGGTCGCTGAAGCTTTCTTT. It translates to CASRRQERVAEAFF.

The CDR3 DNA reads as TGTGCCAGCACCACTTGGGGGGGAGGCTATGGCTACACCTTC. Encoded protein: CASTTWGGGYGYTF. The V and J genes are TRBV5-5 and TRBJ1-2; possibly TRBD1 for D (5 bases). CDR1 SGHKS and CDR2 YYEKEE come from the germline V gene (reference sequence). The CDR3 has 14 amino acids. The V end lost 6 bases, the J end lost 4 bases, and 16 bases lay between the germline ends.

This clone is a singleton in its sample. The chain links TRBV2 to TRBJ2-5; D unresolved. The CDR3 covers 15 residues. Deletions cut 4 bases from V and 5 bases from J, with 17 bases between. CDR1 is SNHLY, CDR2 FYNNEI, per germline. The CDR3 reads CASSASLVTRETQYF. In nucleotides, the CDR3 is TGTGCCAGCAGTGCGTCTCTGGTGACAAGGGAGACCCAGTACTTC. The full variable domain, completed using reference TRBV2 and TRBJ2-5, is EPEVTQTPSHQVTQMGQEVILRCVPISNHLYFYWYRQILGQKVEFLVSFYNNEISEKSEIFDDQFSVERPDGSNFTLKIRSTKLEDSAMYFCASSASLVTRETQYFGPGTRLLVL.

V is TRBV21-1 and J is TRBJ2-5; the DNA was not used to check the table's D call, TRBD1. TRBV21-1 is annotated as a pseudogene. This CDR3 is 15 amino acids long. CDR3 bases: TGTGCCAGCAGCAAACTACAGGGGGGGGAAGAGACCCAGTACTTC. It specifies CASSKLQGGEETQYF.

The rearrangement joins TRBV6-5 to TRBJ2-2, with D tentatively TRBD1 (6 bases). The germline V and J ends were trimmed by 7 bases and 2 bases, with 11 bases remaining between them. The germline V gene has CDR1 MNHEY and CDR2 SVGAGI. This CDR3 contains 14 residues. The CDR3 region has the DNA TGTGCCAGCACCCAGGGGTCCAACACCGGGGAGCTGTTTTTT. Residues: CASTQGSNTGELFF.

This clone appeared once. The V call is TRBV10-3, the J call TRBJ2-3, with 9 bases identical to TRBD1. The CDR3 is 15 amino acids. V trimming: 6 bases; J trimming: 3 bases; junction bases outside the gene matches: 7. CDR1 and CDR2 from the germline V gene are ENHRY and SYGVKD. In DNA, the CDR3 is TGTGCCATCAGCCCGGACAGGGGTGGAACAGATACGCAGTATTTT. Protein: CAISPDRGGTDTQYF.

V and J are TRBV28 and TRBJ1-5, with TRBD1 as a possible D gene (6 bases). Germline-derived CDR1 and CDR2 are MDHEN and SYDVKM. The CDR3 length is 14 residues. V was clipped by 2 bases and J by 6 bases, with 11 bases between them. The CDR3 nucleotides read TGTGCCAGCAGTTTAACAGCACAGGGTCAGCCCCAGCATTTT. Its translation is CASSLTAQGQPQHF.

The CDR3: CASSPSAGGGTGELFF. DNA for the CDR3: TGTGCCAGCAGCCCTTCTGCCGGGGGGGGGACCGGGGAGCTGTTTTTT. The chain has TRBV7-3 and TRBJ2-2, with 8 bases aligning to TRBD2. The CDR3 is 16 residues long. Trimming took 5 bases from V and 5 from J; bases not matched to a gene: 10. The germline gives CDR1 SGHTA, CDR2 FQGTGA.

The CDR3 protein is CAISEDPGTSGRALAQDTQYF. Here the CDR3 DNA reads TGTGCCATCAGTGAGGATCCCGGGACTAGCGGGAGGGCCCTAGCACAAGATACGCAGTATTTT. The rearrangement uses TRBV10-3 and TRBJ2-3; TRBD2 agrees at 16 bases. The CDR3 runs 21 residues. V dropped 2 bases and J dropped 5; count of bases not matched to a gene: 16. The germline gives CDR1 ENHRY, CDR2 SYGVKD.

V usage is TRBV19 and J usage is TRBJ2-1; 9 bases are a match to TRBD2. V gave up 3 bases and J gave up 4 bases; unmatched junction bases: 4. This CDR3 region has 15 residues. Germline CDR1 and CDR2: LNHDA and SQIVND (reference sequence). Here the CDR3 reads CASSITSGPYNEQFF. CDR3 nucleotides: TGTGCCAGTAGTATTACTAGCGGGCCTTACAATGAGCAGTTCTTC.

This chain connects TRBV3-1 (or the pseudogene TRBV3-2) to TRBJ2-1; TRBD1 aligns across 8 bases. V was pared by 3 bases and J by 7 bases, with 14 bases of the junction left unmatched. Germline V lookup: CDR1 LGHDT, CDR2 YNNKEL (reference sequence). This CDR3 is 17 amino acids long. The CDR3 DNA follows: TGTGCCAGCAGCCATTTGAGGCGGCCAGGGGGCATTAATGAGCAGTTCTTC. Protein sequence: CASSHLRRPGGINEQFF.

This clone was found a few times. Here the CDR3 reads CASSAPGSNEQYF. CDR3 nucleotides: TGTGCCAGCTCGGCCCCAGGGTCGAACGAGCAGTACTTC. The chain recombines TRBV2 with TRBJ2-7; D is perhaps TRBD1 (5 bases). CDR1 is SNHLY, CDR2 FYNNEI, per germline. This CDR3 has 13 residues. With 8 bases removed from V and 5 bases from J, the gap between germline ends came to 16 bases.

This clone was recorded once. The chain combines TRBV3-1 (or the pseudogene TRBV3-2) with TRBJ1-5; D remains unclear. V lost 1 base, J lost 7 bases, and 8 bases lay in between. This CDR3 region has 13 residues. Germline CDR1 reads LGHDT; CDR2 reads YNNKEL (reference sequence). The CDR3 DNA reads TGTGCCAGCAGCCAAGCGCTCAGGCAGCCCCAGCATTTT. Protein sequence: CASSQALRQPQHF.

DNA for the CDR3: TGTGCCAGTAGTGACAGACCGAACACTGAAGCTTTCTTT. Encoded protein: CASSDRPNTEAFF. The chain has TRBV19 and TRBJ1-1; possible D gene TRBD1, 5 bases. CDR3 length: 13 residues. Germline CDR1 LNHDA, CDR2 SQIVND (reference sequence). V lost 5 bases and J 1 base, leaving 8 bases between the germline ends.

The chain carries TRBV9 and TRBJ1-3; a possible D gene is TRBD1 (5 bases). V shed 6 bases and J shed 7 bases, with 8 bases lying between them. This CDR3 comprises 11 residues. Germline-derived CDR1 and CDR2 are SGDLS and YYNGEE. The DNA for the CDR3 is TGTGCCAGCATGGGGGACAACACCATATATTTT. Protein sequence: CASMGDNTIYF.

The J gene is TRBJ2-5, the V gene TRBV9; TRBD2 agrees at 7 bases. Per the germline V gene, CDR1 is SGDLS and CDR2 is YYNGEE. V lost 0 bases to trimming and J lost 5 bases; unmatched junction nucleotides: 4. The CDR3 runs 14 residues. The CDR3 loop reads CASSVGSGDETQYF. In nucleotides, the CDR3 is TGTGCCAGCAGCGTAGGAAGCGGGGACGAGACCCAGTACTTC. Full variable domain (remainder filled in from reference TRBV9 and TRBJ2-5): DSGVTQTPKHLITATGQRVTLRCSPRSGDLSVYWYQQSLDQGLQFLIQYYNGEERAKGNILERFSAQQFPDLHSELNLSSLELGDSALYFCASSVGSGDETQYFGPGTRLLVL.

V usage is TRBV4-2 and J usage is TRBJ1-6, with D unclear. The ends were cut back, 4 bases at V and 14 bases at J, with 12 bases in the middle. Germline CDR1 LGHNA, CDR2 YNFKEQ. The CDR3 has 12 residues. The CDR3 loop is CASSRDGSTLHF. The CDR3 DNA follows: TGTGCCAGCAGCCGTGACGGGTCTACCCTCCACTTT.

This clone was seen only once. This chain joins TRBV6-2 or TRBV6-3 and TRBJ1-3; 10 nucleotides align to TRBD1. V dropped 4 bases and J dropped 0; count of bases not matched to a gene: 9. Germline V gene data show CDR1 as MNHEY and CDR2 as SVGEGT. CDR3 size: 18 residues. CDR3 nucleotide sequence: TGTGCCAGCAGTTGGAGGGACAGGGGATTCCTCTCTGGAAACACCATATATTTT. Its protein is CASSWRDRGFLSGNTIYF.